A selection of T cell receptor beta chains follows, all from one sample in a study of response to subunit inactivated influenza vaccine. TCRdb re-analysed the RT-PCR reads in MiXCR, keeping a single row per CDR3 protein. Among 500,000 or so distinct CDR3 sequences, approximately 15% were seen once, and the ten largest hold 3% to 3.5%. Specimen: CD4+ T cells sorted from PBMCs, collected approximately 25 months after vaccination. These receptors originate from a man between 50 and 75 years old who received an inactivated influenza vaccine. The CDR3 runs from the conserved cysteine through the conserved F or W. The D gene is left open where the match is weak. Clone size is given for some rows only: seen once, a few or many times, or a class if the clone is expanded.

abundance	d_gene	v_gene	j_gene	CDR3nt	CDR3aa
-	TRBD1	TRBV6-1	TRBJ1-1	TGTGCCAGCAGTGACCGGGGACAGGGCGCAGCTTTCTTT	CASSDRGQGAAFF
few	-	TRBV12-3/TRBV12-4	TRBJ2-1	TGTGCCAGCAGTTTAGCCGGCGGAGGGTTAGTCAATGAGCAGTTCTTC	CASSLAGGGLVNEQFF
-	-	TRBV5-5	TRBJ2-7	TGTGCCAGCAGCTACCCCCAGGCCAGCTTAAAGCAGTACTTC	CASSYPQASLKQYF
many	-	TRBV5-1	TRBJ2-7	TGCGCCAGCAGCTCGGGACAACAATCGGACGAGCAGTACTTC	CASSSGQQSDEQYF
few	-	TRBV20-1	TRBJ2-7	TGCAGTGCTAGTCTTCGGCACGGGGACGAGCAGTACTTC	CSASLRHGDEQYF
-	-	TRBV11-2	TRBJ2-7	TGTGCCAGCAGCCCACCAACGACGAGTGCGCAGTACTTC	CASSPPTTSAQYF
few	-	TRBV6-1	TRBJ1-1	TGTGCCAGCAGACACCCGGTTGCAGCCAACACTGAAGCTTTCTTT	CASRHPVAANTEAFF
few	-	TRBV15	TRBJ2-1	TGTGCCACCAGCACAAGGAGGGGGGGAGGTCGGAATGAGCAGTTCTTC	CATSTRRGGGRNEQFF
-	-	TRBV11-2	TRBJ2-2	TGTGCCAGCAGCTTTCGACGGATGAACACCGGGGAGCTGTTTTTT	CASSFRRMNTGELFF
few	-	TRBV30	TRBJ2-7	TGTGCCTGGAGATCCGACCGCCACTCCTACGAGCAGTACTTC	CAWRSDRHSYEQYF
many	TRBD2	TRBV24-1	TRBJ2-3	TGTGCCACCAGTGCAGCATCTAGCGGGGGAGATACGCAGTATTTT	CATSAASSGGDTQYF
few	TRBD2	TRBV4-3	TRBJ2-7	TGCGCCAGCAGCCAAGTAGCGGGGGTACCCTACGAGCAGTACTTC	CASSQVAGVPYEQYF
-	-	TRBV10-3	TRBJ1-1	TGTGCCATCAGAGACGACAGGCAAATGAACACTGAAGCTTTCTTT	CAIRDDRQMNTEAFF
-	-	TRBV10-3	TRBJ1-1	TGTGCCATCAGTTTGGAGGGGAACACTGAAGCTTTCTTT	CAISLEGNTEAFF
many	-	TRBV7-9	TRBJ2-5	TGTGCCAGCAGCCGTACGCACCAAGAGACCCAGTACTTC	CASSRTHQETQYF
few	TRBD1	TRBV10-1	TRBJ2-4	TGCGCCAGCAGCCCGGGACAGAAAAACATTCAGTACTTC	CASSPGQKNIQYF
few	-	TRBV6-5	TRBJ2-7	TGTGCCAGCAGTTACGGCGGATCCGGGCTTTACGAGCAGTACTTC	CASSYGGSGLYEQYF
-	-	TRBV6-1	TRBJ2-3	TGTGCCAGCAGCCCCCGAAGTCTAGCGCGAATCTACACAGATACGCAGTATTTT	CASSPRSLARIYTDTQYF
-	TRBD1	TRBV5-1	TRBJ2-7	TGCGCCAGCAGCTTGGGGGATTCCGGGACAGGGGGCAAGTACTTC	CASSLGDSGTGGKYF
-	-	TRBV20-1	TRBJ2-2	TGCAGTGGTAGAAAGGGGTTGACCGGGGAGCTGTTTTTT	CSGRKGLTGELFF
few	-	TRBV20-1	TRBJ2-1	TGCAGTGCTAGACAGGAGTACTACAATGAGCAGTTCTTC	CSARQEYYNEQFF
-	TRBD2	TRBV18	TRBJ2-5	TGTGCCAGCTCCCTAAACCAACTAGCGAACCAAGAGACCCAGTACTTC	CASSLNQLANQETQYF
-	-	TRBV7-6	TRBJ1-5	TGTGCCAGCAGCTTAGAATCATCGGTGGGGGCATATAGCAATCAGCCCCAGCATTTT	CASSLESSVGAYSNQPQHF
few	TRBD1	TRBV3-1	TRBJ2-5	TGTGCCAGCAGCCAAACCGGGACAGGGTGGAGTCAAGAGACCCAGTACTTC	CASSQTGTGWSQETQYF
-	-	TRBV3-1	TRBJ2-7	TGTGCCAGCAGCCAATGGTTATACGAGCAGTACTTC	CASSQWLYEQYF
few	-	TRBV20-1	TRBJ1-1	TGCAGTGTCCGAAACCCAAGGGGCACTGAAGCTTTCTTT	CSVRNPRGTEAFF
-	-	TRBV28	TRBJ2-3	TGTGCCAGCACTCGGGGTGGACTCCAAAATACGCAGTATTTT	CASTRGGLQNTQYF
-	-	TRBV5-6	TRBJ1-4	TGTGCCAGCAGCTTGAGGGGTATTAATGAAAAACTGTTTTTT	CASSLRGINEKLFF